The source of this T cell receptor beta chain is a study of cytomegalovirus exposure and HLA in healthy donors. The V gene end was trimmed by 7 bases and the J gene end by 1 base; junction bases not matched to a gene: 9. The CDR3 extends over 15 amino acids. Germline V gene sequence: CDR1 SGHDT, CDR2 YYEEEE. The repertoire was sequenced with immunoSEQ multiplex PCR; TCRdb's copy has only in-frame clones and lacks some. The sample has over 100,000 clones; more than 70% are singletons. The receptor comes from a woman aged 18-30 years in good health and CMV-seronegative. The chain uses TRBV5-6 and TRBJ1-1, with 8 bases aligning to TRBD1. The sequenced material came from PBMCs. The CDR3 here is CASDRVGQENTEAFF. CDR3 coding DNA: TGTGCCAGCGATAGGGTGGGACAGGAGAACACTGAAGCTTTCTTT.